Below, 2 T cell receptor beta chains from the same sample are listed, as sequenced in a study of blood T cell repertoires in COVID-19. The assay was immunoSEQ multiplex PCR, and TCRdb's table has in-frame clones only and misses some. The sample has tens of thousands of clones; around 81% are singletons. Sequencing used peripheral blood. The origin of the receptors is a human donor in a cohort sampled during active COVID-19.

The rearrangement links TRBV7-3 to TRBJ2-1; the match to TRBD1 covers 8 bases. The CDR3 consists of 16 residues. Unmatched junction bases numbered 11, after V lost 4 bases and J lost 6 bases. Germline CDR1 and CDR2: SGHTA and FQGTGA. The CDR3 loop is CASSSTGTGSRNEQFF. In DNA form, the CDR3 reads TGTGCCAGCAGCTCCACCGGGACAGGCTCCCGCAATGAGCAGTTCTTC.

This sequence joins TRBV9 and TRBJ2-7; 11 bases line up with TRBD1. The V gene end was trimmed by 3 bases and the J gene end by 6 bases; junction bases not matched to a gene: 2. The CDR3 has 13 residues. Germline V lookup: CDR1 SGDLS, CDR2 YYNGEE. The CDR3 coding sequence is TGTGCCAGCAGCGCGGACAGGGGGCGCGAGCAGTACTTC. It yields the protein CASSADRGREQYF.